This passage covers 29 T cell receptor beta chains from one sample sequenced in a study of shared clonotypes between healthy human individuals. Sequencing used immunoSEQ multiplex PCR; TCRdb keeps in-frame clones, though not all of them. The top ten hold more than 0.1% of the sample, which has 2 million to 2.5 million clones, nearly 97% seen once. Sample: naive CD4+ T cells sorted from blood. Regarding subset: CD45RA+ positively selected. The receptors here all came from a man aged 18 to 35 in good health.

As to this clone: This sample includes further DNA sequences coding for the same CDR3. The chain joins TRBV27 to TRBJ1-5; D ambiguous. The ends were cut back, 4 bases at V and 0 bases at J, with 7 bases in the middle. Germline values: CDR1 MNHEY, CDR2 SMNVEV (reference sequence). The CDR3 is 14 residues long. The CDR3 coding sequence is TGTGCCAGCAGTTCCCGATATAGCAATCAGCCCCAGCATTTT. It specifies CASSSRYSNQPQHF.

The chain recombines TRBV6-5 with TRBJ1-2; D uncertain. Trimming took 2 bases from V and 5 from J, leaving 12 bases between them. The CDR3 has 14 amino acids. In germline, CDR1 is MNHEY, CDR2 SVGAGI. The CDR3 reads CASSYDTDRYGYTF. CDR3 coding DNA: TGTGCCAGCAGTTACGACACGGACCGGTATGGCTACACCTTC.

Points on this clone: At the DNA level, this CDR3 is encoded by other sequences in the same sample as well. This rearrangement joins TRBV7-9 to TRBJ1-1; 10 bases match TRBD1. J was trimmed by 4 bases and V by 3 bases; bases with no gene match: 2. The CDR3 spans 14 residues. Germline V lookup: CDR1 SEHNR, CDR2 FQNEAQ (reference sequence). The CDR3 DNA sequence: TGTGCCAGCAGCTTCGGACAGGGGGGCACTGAAGCTTTCTTT. It translates to CASSFGQGGTEAFF.

This chain uses TRBV18 with TRBJ2-1; 9 nucleotides line up with TRBD2. Germline lookup yields CDR1 KGHSH and CDR2 LQKENI. The CDR3 consists of 16 residues. J lost 4 bases, V lost 2 bases, and 6 bases had no gene match. DNA for the CDR3: TGTGCCAGCTCACCAGCGAGCGGGGGGACTTACAATGAGCAGTTCTTC. It translates to CASSPASGGTYNEQFF.

This sequence joins TRBV27 and TRBJ2-3; 8 bases agree with TRBD2. V dropped 6 bases and J dropped 4; count of bases not matched to a gene: 6. The CDR3 length is 14 residues. Germline assignment: CDR1 MNHEY and CDR2 SMNVEV (reference sequence). The chain's CDR3 is CASSRLASPDTQYF. The CDR3, as DNA: TGTGCCAGCAGCAGACTAGCGAGCCCAGATACGCAGTATTTT.

The V gene is TRBV6-1, the J gene TRBJ2-5, with TRBD2 as a possible D gene (5 bases). The CDR3 is 15 amino acids. V lost 9 bases and J lost 2, with 19 bases in between. Looked up from germline, CDR1 is MNHNS and CDR2 is SASEGT. CDR3 bases: TGTGCCAGTACCACCTTAGCGCCCCGACAAGAGACCCAGTACTTC. It translates to CASTTLAPRQETQYF.

The chain carries TRBV7-2 and TRBJ1-2, with D hard to call. The V end was cut by 3 bases, the J end by 9 bases, with 11 bases between. Germline values: CDR1 SGHTA, CDR2 FQGNSA. The CDR3 has 12 amino acids. CDR3: CASSLAPRSYTF. DNA of the CDR3: TGTGCCAGCAGCTTGGCTCCCCGGAGCTACACCTTC.

This clone came up once. This chain uses TRBV6-1 with TRBJ1-5; D is unclear. This CDR3 spans 14 amino acids. From germline, CDR1 is MNHNS and CDR2 SASEGT. Trimming took 2 bases from V and 2 from J, leaving 7 bases between them. CDR3 in amino acids: CASSEYSGNQPQHF. The CDR3 DNA reads as TGTGCCAGCAGTGAATATAGCGGCAATCAGCCCCAGCATTTT.

V and J are TRBV2 and TRBJ2-2; 9 bases match TRBD1. CDR1 and CDR2 from the germline V gene are SNHLY and FYNNEI. The junction had 6 bases not matched to a gene; V was cut back by 4 bases and J by 3 bases. The CDR3 totals 16 residues. The chain's CDR3 is CASSVGQGPHTGELFF. The CDR3 coding sequence is TGTGCCAGCAGTGTAGGACAGGGGCCTCACACCGGGGAGCTGTTTTTT.

J is TRBJ1-1 and V is TRBV4-1; a weak D match, TRBD1 (5 bases). The CDR3 totals 14 residues. Looked up from germline, CDR1 is MGHRA and CDR2 is YSYEKL. V lost 3 bases and J 4 bases, leaving 12 bases between the germline ends. The DNA of the CDR3 is TGCGCCAGCAGCCACCCAGTGAGGGGCACTGAAGCTTTCTTT. It translates to CASSHPVRGTEAFF.

The chain carries TRBV5-1 and TRBJ2-1, with a possible D match to TRBD1 (6 bases). CDR3 size: 12 residues. The germline V and J ends were trimmed by 1 base and 9 bases, with 8 bases remaining between them. Per the germline V gene, CDR1 is SGHRS and CDR2 is YFSETQ. In DNA, the CDR3 is TGCGCCAGCAGCTTGAACAGGGTTGAGCAGTTCTTC. This encodes CASSLNRVEQFF.

This rearrangement joins TRBV7-9 to TRBJ2-3, with 8 bases identical to TRBD2. V lost 5 bases, J lost 4 bases, and 5 bases stayed unmatched. This CDR3 is built from 14 residues. Germline loops: CDR1 SEHNR, CDR2 FQNEAQ (reference sequence). The CDR3 DNA sequence: TGTGCCAGCAGCCGGACTAGCAAAGCAGATACGCAGTATTTT. It specifies CASSRTSKADTQYF.

This sequence joins TRBV6-7 and TRBJ2-2; 8 bases line up with TRBD1. TRBV6-7 is flagged as an ORF with uncertain function. The J segment lost 3 bases and the V segment lost 11 bases, leaving 14 bases of the junction unmatched. The CDR3 extends over 16 amino acids. The CDR3 sequence: CAGTVAGTGDTGELFF. In DNA, the CDR3 is TGTGCCGGCACGGTCGCCGGGACAGGAGACACCGGGGAGCTGTTTTTT.

This clone has just one count. The genes are TRBV9 and TRBJ2-2; D ambiguous. CDR3 length equals 13 residues. Germline CDR1 is SGDLS and CDR2 is YYNGEE. Trimming pared 4 bases from V and 6 bases from J, leaving 10 bases between. DNA of the CDR3: TGTGCCAGCAGCCCAGCGACTTCCGGGGAGCTGTTTTTT. This translates into CASSPATSGELFF.

This chain joins TRBV9 and TRBJ2-5; D is tentatively TRBD1 or TRBD2 (5 bases each). Germline values: CDR1 SGDLS, CDR2 YYNGEE. The germline V and J ends were trimmed by 7 bases and 3 bases, with 19 bases remaining between them. This CDR3 is built from 15 residues. The CDR3 sequence: CASGRGEPAKETQYF. The DNA for the CDR3 is TGTGCCAGCGGCCGAGGGGAGCCCGCTAAAGAGACCCAGTACTTC.

This chain connects TRBV29-1 to TRBJ2-5; possible D gene TRBD1, 6 bases. The CDR3 is 12 residues long. The germline V gene has CDR1 SQVTM and CDR2 ANQGSEA. V dropped 5 bases and J dropped 2 bases, with 9 bases sitting between them. CDR3 DNA: TGCAGCGTTCTCAGGGGACAAGAGACCCAGTACTTC. As protein: CSVLRGQETQYF.

The rearrangement links TRBV7-9 to TRBJ1-2; a weak D match, TRBD1 (6 bases). This CDR3 comprises 12 residues. Germline V gene data show CDR1 as SEHNR and CDR2 as FQNEAQ (reference sequence). With 7 bases removed from V and 8 bases from J, the gap between germline ends came to 14 bases. This CDR3 is CASNIQGDGYTF. DNA for the CDR3: TGTGCCAGCAATATACAGGGCGACGGCTACACCTTC.

This clone was recorded only once. The same CDR3 is also encoded by other DNA sequences in this sample. The genes are TRBV5-1 and TRBJ1-6, with D unclear. V gave up 1 base and J gave up 0 bases, with 8 bases separating them. This CDR3 is 16 amino acids long. The V gene's germline CDR1 is SGHRS and CDR2 YFSETQ. In DNA form, the CDR3 reads TGCGCCAGCAGCTTGACGGGTAGCTCCTATAATTCACCCCTCCACTTT. Translating gives CASSLTGSSYNSPLHF.

V and J are TRBV6-5 and TRBJ1-1, with D tentatively TRBD1 (6 bases). V lost 7 bases to trimming and J lost 1 base, with 10 bases between them. Germline values: CDR1 MNHEY, CDR2 SVGAGI. This CDR3 has 13 amino acids. The CDR3 loop is CASTGGSNTEAFF. For the CDR3, the DNA is TGTGCCAGCACCGGGGGCTCGAACACTGAAGCTTTCTTT.

The chain is built from TRBV5-8 and TRBJ1-2; D ambiguous. The CDR3 is made up of 14 amino acids. CDR1 and CDR2 (germline): SGHTS, YDEGEE. V dropped 1 base and J dropped 8 bases, with 15 bases sitting between them. This chain's CDR3 is CASSLFAGLRGYTF. Written as DNA, the CDR3 is TGTGCCAGCAGCTTGTTTGCTGGGCTACGGGGCTACACCTTC. Combining the CDR3 with reference TRBV5-8 and TRBJ1-2 gives the whole variable domain EAGVTQSPTHLIKTRGQQATLRCSPISGHTSVYWYQQALGLGLQFLLWYDEGEERNRGNFPPRFSGRQFPNYSSELNVNALELEDSALYLCASSLFAGLRGYTFGSGTRLTVV.

Here the CDR3 DNA reads TGTGCCAGCAGCTTAAGACAGGGCGACTATGGCTACACCTTC. Translation: CASSLRQGDYGYTF. The chain has TRBV13 and TRBJ1-2; 7 positions agree with TRBD1. Germline assignment: CDR1 PRHDT and CDR2 FYEKMQ (reference sequence). The ends lost 2 bases at V and 3 bases at J; junction bases unmatched: 3. This CDR3 comprises 14 residues.

V gene TRBV19 combines with J gene TRBJ1-2; D may be TRBD1 (6 bases). The germline CDR1 and CDR2 sequences are LNHDA and SQIVND (reference sequence). CDR3 length: 15 residues. Trimming took off 1 base at V and 1 base at J, with 10 bases between the two ends. The CDR3: CASSIATGINYGYTF. The CDR3 bases are TGTGCCAGTAGTATAGCCACAGGGATTAACTATGGCTACACCTTC.

This clone occurred once. The rearrangement uses TRBV7-9 and TRBJ2-7; TRBD2 might be the D (6 bases). The CDR3 is 15 amino acids. Looked up from germline, CDR1 is SEHNR and CDR2 is FQNEAQ (reference sequence). Trimming removed 3 bases from V and 5 bases from J, with 17 bases in between. In DNA form, the CDR3 reads TGTGCCAGCAGCTTTACAGGCGGAGGGCGGGACGAGCAGTACTTC. This translates into CASSFTGGGRDEQYF.

Only a few counts were recorded for this clone. This sample includes further DNA sequences coding for the same CDR3. The J gene is TRBJ2-5, the V gene TRBV18; D gene uncertain. Trimming took off 1 base at V and 4 bases at J, with 4 bases between the two ends. CDR1 is KGHSH and CDR2 is LQKENI in the germline V gene. This CDR3 has 12 residues. The CDR3 DNA follows: TGTGCCAGCTCACCACTTGGAGAGACCCAGTACTTC. Encoded protein: CASSPLGETQYF.

The count of this clone is one. The chain uses TRBV5-1 and TRBJ2-3, with TRBD2 as a possible D gene (6 bases). Trimming shortened V by 0 bases and J by 0 bases, and 11 bases separated the two germline ends. The germline V gene has CDR1 SGHRS and CDR2 YFSETQ. The CDR3 contains 16 residues. CDR3 loop: CASSLVGGVSTDTQYF. The CDR3 nucleotides are TGCGCCAGCAGCTTGGTCGGGGGAGTGAGCACAGATACGCAGTATTTT.

V usage is TRBV6-1 and J usage is TRBJ1-2; no clear D. The CDR3 extends over 14 amino acids. Germline CDR1 reads MNHNS; CDR2 reads SASEGT. The V and J ends lost 7 bases and 0 bases respectively, with 12 bases between them. The CDR3 DNA is TGTGCCAGCAAAGGCGTTACTACTAACTATGGCTACACCTTC. It is translated as CASKGVTTNYGYTF.

This clone was counted between two and nine times. The chain has TRBV25-1 and TRBJ2-7, with D perhaps assigned TRBD1 or TRBD2 (6 bases each). V was trimmed by 3 bases and J by 1 base, leaving 13 bases between them. CDR1 and CDR2 from the germline V gene are MGHDK and SYGVNS. This CDR3 contains 15 residues. CDR3 DNA: TGTGCCAGCAGTGATGGGGGGCGCGGGTCCTACGAGCAGTACTTC. This translates into CASSDGGRGSYEQYF.

The V gene is TRBV19, the J gene TRBJ1-3, with D unclear. The germline V and J ends were trimmed by 2 bases and 0 bases, with 8 bases remaining between them. Per the germline V gene, CDR1 is LNHDA and CDR2 is SQIVND (reference sequence). The CDR3 contains 15 residues. The CDR3 loop is CASSIFRDSGNTIYF. The CDR3 DNA sequence: TGTGCCAGTAGTATATTCCGTGACTCTGGAAACACCATATATTTT. The full variable domain, completed using reference TRBV19 and TRBJ1-3, is DGGITQSPKYLFRKEGQNVTLSCEQNLNHDAMYWYRQDPGQGLRLIYYSQIVNDFQKGDIAEGYSVSREKKESFPLTVTSAQKNPTAFYLCASSIFRDSGNTIYFGEGSWLTVV.

This chain joins TRBV4-3 and TRBJ2-1; a weak D match, TRBD1 (6 bases). The CDR3 runs 15 residues. Per germline, CDR1 LGHNA and CDR2 YSLEER. V lost 0 bases and J 9 bases, leaving 15 bases between the germline ends. The CDR3 DNA reads TGCGCCAGCAGCCAAGACCAGGGGCTAGGCGGTGAGCAGTTCTTC. It yields the protein CASSQDQGLGGEQFF.